Presented here are 15 T cell receptor beta chains from one specimen sequenced in a study of blood T cell repertoires in COVID-19. Generated by immunoSEQ multiplex PCR, the TCRdb table keeps only in-frame clones and is missing some. The data hold roughly 250,000 clones, with roughly 91% observed a single time. Material: PBMCs or T cells enriched from blood (not recorded which). These receptors all come from a woman in her forties with acute COVID-19.

The chain is built from TRBV27 and TRBJ1-2, with TRBD1 matching over 10 bases. CDR3 length equals 14 residues. CDR1 is MNHEY and CDR2 is SMNVEV in the germline V gene (reference sequence). After removal of 3 bases from V and 8 bases from J, the junction contained 6 bases not matched to a gene. The CDR3 loop is CASSFRTGGYGYTF. CDR3 nucleotide sequence: TGTGCCAGCAGTTTTAGGACAGGGGGTTACGGCTACACCTTC.

The sample holds one count of this clone. The chain carries TRBV3-1 (or the pseudogene TRBV3-2) and TRBJ1-2; D is uncertain. The V end lost 2 bases, the J end lost 8 bases, and 12 bases lay between the germline ends. Germline loops: CDR1 LGHDT, CDR2 YNNKEL (reference sequence). This CDR3 is 13 amino acids long. The CDR3 protein is CASSQTGGKGYTF. DNA for the CDR3: TGTGCCAGCAGCCAAACCGGCGGTAAGGGCTACACCTTC.

The chain combines TRBV11-3 with TRBJ2-6; 7 nucleotides line up with TRBD1. The CDR3 has 18 residues. Per germline, CDR1 SGHNT and CDR2 YENEEA. The V gene end was trimmed by 5 bases and the J gene end by 0 bases; junction bases not matched to a gene: 10. The CDR3 nucleotides read TGTGCCAGCAGCCCTGGGGGACAGCCCTACTCTGGGGCCAACGTCCTGACTTTC. It encodes CASSPGGQPYSGANVLTF.

The chain carries TRBV2 and TRBJ1-6; 7 bases match TRBD1. Germline assignment: CDR1 SNHLY and CDR2 FYNNEI. V was clipped by 8 bases and J by 7 bases; unmatched bases: 8. CDR3 size: 14 residues. Here the CDR3 reads CASSPTGLNSPLHF. The CDR3 DNA reads as TGTGCCAGCTCTCCGACAGGGTTAAATTCACCCCTCCACTTT.

The chain combines TRBV28 with TRBJ1-2, with D unresolved. CDR1 is MDHEN and CDR2 is SYDVKM in the germline V gene. CDR3 length: 12 amino acids. Trimming left V 5 bases short and J 4 bases short, with 8 bases between. In nucleotides, the CDR3 is TGTGCCAGCAGTCGCAGTTTCTATGGCTACACCTTC. Translated, it gives CASSRSFYGYTF.

V and J are TRBV18 and TRBJ1-5; D may be TRBD1 (6 bases). Germline V gives CDR1 KGHSH, CDR2 LQKENI. The CDR3 length is 16 residues. The ends were cut back, 3 bases at V and 3 bases at J, with 15 bases in the middle. The CDR3 DNA follows: TGTGCCAGCTCACCTGGGACACCCAGTAACAATCAGCCCCAGCATTTT. Translating it yields CASSPGTPSNNQPQHF.

The gene calls are TRBV7-2 and TRBJ2-1; TRBD2 agrees at 8 bases. V was clipped by 4 bases and J by 3 bases; unmatched bases: 2. Germline V gene lookup returns CDR1 SGHTA and CDR2 FQGNSA. CDR3 size: 14 residues. The CDR3 here is CASSSRGGYNEQFF. DNA for the CDR3: TGTGCCAGCAGCTCTCGGGGGGGCTACAATGAGCAGTTCTTC.

This clone has a single count. V usage is TRBV28 and J usage is TRBJ1-5; D remains ambiguous. This CDR3 region has 16 residues. Trimming stripped 3 bases from V and 4 bases from J, with 16 bases between. Germline CDR1 and CDR2: MDHEN and SYDVKM. CDR3 sequence (DNA): TGTGCCAGCAGTTTCTGGGGAGCCGCAGCTAATCAGCCCCAGCATTTT. Its translation: CASSFWGAAANQPQHF.

The chain combines TRBV29-1 with TRBJ2-6; 7 positions agree with TRBD1. CDR1 and CDR2 (germline): SQVTM, ANQGSEA. V shed 5 bases and J 1 base; nucleotides not matched to a gene: 2. The length of the CDR3 is 14 residues. The CDR3 DNA reads TGCAGCGTTCCAGGGGGATCTGGGGCCAACGTCCTGACTTTC. Its translation: CSVPGGSGANVLTF.

V and J are TRBV10-2 and TRBJ1-5, with 10 positions matching TRBD1. Germline V gene sequence: CDR1 WSHSY, CDR2 SAAADI. Germline trimming cut 5 bases from V and 7 bases from J; bases unmatched to any gene: 5. The CDR3 consists of 14 residues. This CDR3 is CASSRQGAIQPQHF. The CDR3 DNA is TGCGCCAGCAGTCGACAGGGGGCTATCCAGCCCCAGCATTTT.

The V gene is TRBV5-5, the J gene TRBJ2-7; TRBD2 agrees at 10 bases. Germline values: CDR1 SGHKS, CDR2 YYEKEE (reference sequence). The trim removed 6 bases at V and 3 bases at J, leaving 12 bases unmatched. This CDR3 has 16 amino acids. The CDR3: CASKTEWASGSYEQYF. The CDR3 DNA sequence: TGTGCCAGCAAGACCGAGTGGGCTAGCGGGAGCTACGAGCAGTACTTC.

The chain joins TRBV14 to TRBJ1-1; TRBD1 matches 7 bases. The CDR3 is 15 amino acids. Per germline, CDR1 SGHDN and CDR2 FVKESK. J lost 7 bases, V lost 1 base, and 9 bases had no gene match. The CDR3 reads CASSQVPRQGGEAFF. In nucleotides, the CDR3 is TGTGCCAGCAGCCAAGTCCCCAGACAGGGAGGTGAAGCTTTCTTT.

The chain is built from TRBV11-2 and TRBJ2-7; 8 bases are shared with TRBD1. CDR1 and CDR2 (germline): SGHAT, FQNNGV. CDR3 length equals 14 residues. V was pared by 5 bases and J by 2 bases, with 5 bases of the junction left unmatched. The CDR3 region is CASSGRTGPYEQYF. In DNA, the CDR3 is TGTGCCAGCAGCGGAAGGACAGGGCCCTACGAGCAGTACTTC.

The V call is TRBV18, the J call TRBJ2-6; 7 bases match TRBD1. V trimming: 4 bases; J trimming: 1 base; junction bases outside the gene matches: 4. Germline V gives CDR1 KGHSH, CDR2 LQKENI. This CDR3 is built from 16 residues. The CDR3 nucleotides read TGTGCCAGCTCACTACTACAGGGGTCTGGGGCCAACGTCCTGACTTTC. It yields the protein CASSLLQGSGANVLTF.

The V gene is TRBV3-1 (or the pseudogene TRBV3-2), the J gene TRBJ1-4; 8 nucleotides agree with TRBD1. Germline V lookup: CDR1 LGHDT, CDR2 YNNKEL (reference sequence). CDR3 length equals 15 residues. The J segment lost 8 bases and the V segment lost 2 bases, leaving 7 bases of the junction unmatched. The CDR3 DNA reads as TGTGCCAGCAGCCAACCAGGGGGCGCGGGGGAAAAACTGTTTTTT. Translated, it gives CASSQPGGAGEKLFF.